Listed below are T cell receptor beta chains from one sample, sequenced in a study of graft-versus-host responses after intestinal transplantation. These receptors are not linked to any known antigen. Here immunoSEQ multiplex PCR was the method, and the copy in TCRdb shows in-frame clones only, minus some. This sample has approximately 80,000 clones, with approximately 91% found just once. Sequencing used unstimulated CD4+ T cells sorted from spleen or lymph node cells, obtained before intestinal transplant. These receptors came from a human donor who received an intestinal transplant. Both conserved end residues are part of each CDR3. D genes are given only for firm matches. Expanded clones get a size class; other rows say once, few or many, or leave the size out.

abundance	d_gene	j_gene	v_gene	CDR3aa	CDR3nt
NA	NA	TRBJ1-2	TRBV4-2	CASSPTGSNYGYTF	TGTGCCAGCAGCCCCACAGGGAGCAACTATGGCTACACCTTC
NA	TRBD2	TRBJ2-5	TRBV27	CASRPMWLAGVPETQYF	TGTGCCAGCAGGCCCATGTGGCTAGCGGGAGTTCCCGAGACCCAGTACTTC
NA	TRBD2	TRBJ2-1	TRBV6-1	CASSEWLAGGRNNEQFF	TGTGCCAGCAGTGAATGGCTAGCGGGGGGGCGGAACAATGAGCAGTTCTTC
NA	NA	TRBJ1-4	TRBV6-5	CASRSNINEKLFF	TGTGCCAGCAGATCAAACATTAATGAAAAACTGTTTTTT
NA	TRBD2	TRBJ2-7	TRBV5-4	CASSPLVAGGPALYEQYF	TGTGCCAGCAGCCCCCTGGTAGCGGGAGGGCCAGCTCTCTACGAGCAGTACTTC
NA	NA	TRBJ2-5	TRBV15	CATSGGGEGTQYF	TGTGCCACCAGCGGAGGGGGGGAAGGGACCCAGTACTTC
NA	NA	TRBJ1-6	TRBV7-9	CASSWQGDSPLHF	TGTGCCAGCAGCTGGCAGGGCGATTCACCCCTCCACTTT
NA	NA	TRBJ2-2	TRBV18	CASSPLDATGELFF	TGTGCCAGCTCACCCCTAGATGCCACCGGGGAGCTGTTTTTT
NA	NA	TRBJ2-3	TRBV5-1	CASTISLGADTQYF	TGCGCCAGCACTATTTCGCTCGGGGCAGATACGCAGTATTTT
NA	NA	TRBJ1-1	TRBV4-2	CASSQVRGGAEAFF	TGTGCCAGCAGCCAAGTTAGGGGGGGCGCTGAAGCTTTCTTT
NA	TRBD1	TRBJ1-2	TRBV19	CASSVQGAEGYTF	TGTGCCAGTAGTGTACAGGGGGCTGAGGGCTACACCTTC
NA	TRBD1	TRBJ2-7	TRBV6-6	CASSYSGTGPHEQYF	TGTGCCAGCAGTTACTCCGGGACAGGGCCCCACGAGCAGTACTTC
few	TRBD1	TRBJ1-2	TRBV7-9	CASSFGTGGGYTF	TGTGCCAGCAGCTTCGGGACAGGGGGTGGCTACACCTTC
NA	TRBD1	TRBJ2-5	TRBV9	CASSEGPGQGWETQYF	TGTGCCAGCAGCGAAGGTCCGGGACAGGGGTGGGAGACCCAGTACTTC
NA	TRBD1	TRBJ1-1	TRBV5-1	CASSLATGGEAFF	TGCGCCAGCAGCTTGGCTACAGGGGGTGAAGCTTTCTTT
NA	NA	TRBJ2-5	TRBV7-8	CASSLEGGARETQYF	TGTGCCAGCAGCTTAGAGGGGGGGGCCAGAGAGACCCAGTACTTC
NA	TRBD1	TRBJ2-7	TRBV7-8	CASSLRDSSYEQYF	TGTGCCAGCAGCCTACGGGACAGCTCCTACGAGCAGTACTTC
NA	NA	TRBJ2-2	TRBV16	CASSRTANTGELFF	TGTGCCAGCAGCCGGACAGCAAACACCGGGGAGCTGTTTTTT
NA	TRBD2	TRBJ2-5	TRBV7-7	CASSLGRLAGVQETQYF	TGTGCTAGCAGCTTAGGGCGACTAGCGGGGGTACAAGAGACCCAGTACTTC
NA	NA	TRBJ1-6	TRBV28	CASSIVSSYNSPLHF	TGTGCCAGCAGTATTGTCAGCTCCTATAATTCACCCCTCCACTTT
NA	NA	TRBJ2-7	TRBV28	CASMLTGGGSYEQYF	TGTGCCAGCATGTTGACAGGCGGTGGCTCCTACGAGCAGTACTTC
NA	NA	TRBJ1-6	TRBV11-2	CASSVPPGLGSPLHF	TGTGCCAGCAGCGTTCCACCAGGGCTGGGTTCACCCCTCCACTTT
NA	NA	TRBJ2-7	TRBV7-9	CASSLRASYEQYF	TGTGCCAGCAGCCTCAGGGCAAGCTACGAGCAGTACTTC
NA	NA	TRBJ1-1	TRBV7-8	CASSLSGNPNTEAFF	TGTGCCAGCAGCTTATCAGGTAATCCGAACACTGAAGCTTTCTTT
NA	TRBD1	TRBJ2-2	TRBV18	CASSPKRTGSNTGELFF	TGTGCCAGCTCACCTAAACGGACAGGGTCGAACACCGGGGAGCTGTTTTTT
NA	TRBD2	TRBJ2-1	TRBV5-6	CASSTYASGGYNEQFF	TGTGCCAGCAGCACATATGCTAGCGGGGGCTACAATGAGCAGTTCTTC
NA	TRBD1	TRBJ1-2	TRBV5-1	CASSPGTGGGFGYTF	TGCGCCAGCAGCCCCGGGACAGGGGGTGGGTTTGGCTACACCTTC
NA	NA	TRBJ2-7	TRBV28	CASRPSGSYEQYF	TGTGCCAGCAGACCCTCGGGCTCCTACGAGCAGTACTTC
NA	NA	TRBJ2-1	TRBV11-3	CASSKTEYNEQFF	TGTGCCAGCAGCAAGACAGAATACAATGAGCAGTTCTTC
NA	TRBD1	TRBJ1-5	TRBV18	CASSPGQGGSNQPQHF	TGTGCCAGCTCACCGGGACAGGGTGGATCCAATCAGCCCCAGCATTTT
NA	NA	TRBJ2-3	TRBV5-1	CASSLGDYTDTQYF	TGCGCCAGCAGCTTGGGAGACTACACAGATACGCAGTATTTT
once	TRBD2	TRBJ2-3	TRBV28	CASRGGQTDTQYF	TGTGCCAGCCGCGGGGGGCAGACAGATACGCAGTATTTT
few	NA	TRBJ1-6	TRBV18	CASSPGTGGSPLHF	TGTGCCAGCTCACCCGGGACGGGGGGTTCACCCCTCCACTTT
NA	TRBD1	TRBJ1-1	TRBV5-1	CASSPGQMNTEAFF	TGCGCCAGCAGCCCGGGACAGATGAACACTGAAGCTTTCTTT
NA	NA	TRBJ2-7	TRBV2	CASSRITQASYEQYF	TGTGCCAGCAGTCGAATCACACAGGCCTCCTACGAGCAGTACTTC
NA	TRBD2	TRBJ2-7	TRBV10-3	CAISDPTSGKPREQYF	TGTGCCATCAGTGACCCTACTAGCGGGAAGCCCCGCGAGCAGTACTTC
NA	NA	TRBJ2-7	TRBV19	CASRMEGSTEQYF	TGTGCCAGTAGGATGGAGGGATCAACCGAGCAGTACTTC
once	NA	TRBJ2-3	TRBV7-9	CASTSGSTDTQYF	TGTGCCAGTACCAGCGGGAGCACAGATACGCAGTATTTT
NA	TRBD1	TRBJ2-7	TRBV27	CASIPGQGPYEQYF	TGTGCCAGCATCCCAGGACAGGGCCCCTACGAGCAGTACTTC
NA	NA	TRBJ2-3	TRBV10-1	CASSAPTPILAASTDTQYF	TGCGCCAGCAGTGCCCCCACCCCCATCCTAGCTGCTAGCACAGATACGCAGTATTTT
NA	TRBD1	TRBJ2-2	TRBV9	CASSAISGTVNTGELFF	TGTGCCAGCAGCGCCATCTCCGGGACAGTGAACACCGGGGAGCTGTTTTTT
NA	NA	TRBJ2-7	TRBV10-2	CASRASYEQYF	TGCGCCAGCAGAGCGTCCTACGAGCAGTACTTC
NA	NA	TRBJ1-5	TRBV5-1	CASRLTSDSNQPQHF	TGCGCCAGCAGGTTGACATCCGATAGCAATCAGCCCCAGCATTTT
NA	NA	TRBJ2-5	TRBV5-1	CASSLDGQPEETQYF	TGCGCCAGCAGCTTGGATGGACAGCCCGAGGAGACCCAGTACTTC
NA	NA	TRBJ1-1	TRBV23-1	CASSRQDTEAFF	TGCGCCAGCAGTCGCCAGGACACTGAAGCTTTCTTT
NA	TRBD2	TRBJ2-2	TRBV19	CASTGLASTGELFF	TGTGCCAGCACGGGACTAGCGTCTACCGGGGAGCTGTTTTTT
NA	TRBD1	TRBJ1-4	TRBV28	CASKGPGGYEKLFF	TGTGCCAGCAAGGGGCCAGGGGGCTATGAAAAACTGTTTTTT
NA	TRBD1	TRBJ1-3	TRBV27	CASSLPRGISGNTIYF	TGTGCCAGCAGTTTGCCCAGGGGGATCTCTGGAAACACCATATATTTT
NA	TRBD1	TRBJ2-3	TRBV5-4	CASRADRVSTDTQYF	TGTGCCAGCAGAGCGGACAGGGTTAGCACAGATACGCAGTATTTT
few	NA	TRBJ2-1	TRBV18	CASSRERESINSNEQFF	TGTGCCAGCTCACGGGAACGGGAGAGTATTAATTCCAATGAGCAGTTCTTC
NA	NA	TRBJ2-5	TRBV7-2	CASRPKGVHAETQYF	TGTGCCAGCAGGCCGAAGGGGGTCCACGCCGAGACCCAGTACTTC
NA	NA	TRBJ1-2	TRBV28	CASSLTGQGGYTF	TGTGCCAGCAGTTTAACAGGGCAGGGAGGCTACACCTTC
NA	TRBD1	TRBJ2-7	TRBV5-1	CASSLERQGFYEQYF	TGCGCCAGCAGCTTGGAGAGACAGGGCTTCTACGAGCAGTACTTC
NA	TRBD1	TRBJ1-1	TRBV7-3	CASSQSGQPNWEMNTEAFF	TGTGCCAGCAGCCAATCGGGACAGCCGAATTGGGAAATGAACACTGAAGCTTTCTTT
NA	TRBD2	TRBJ2-1	TRBV7-8	CASSFVAGTGEQFF	TGTGCCAGCAGCTTCGTAGCGGGAACGGGGGAGCAGTTCTTC